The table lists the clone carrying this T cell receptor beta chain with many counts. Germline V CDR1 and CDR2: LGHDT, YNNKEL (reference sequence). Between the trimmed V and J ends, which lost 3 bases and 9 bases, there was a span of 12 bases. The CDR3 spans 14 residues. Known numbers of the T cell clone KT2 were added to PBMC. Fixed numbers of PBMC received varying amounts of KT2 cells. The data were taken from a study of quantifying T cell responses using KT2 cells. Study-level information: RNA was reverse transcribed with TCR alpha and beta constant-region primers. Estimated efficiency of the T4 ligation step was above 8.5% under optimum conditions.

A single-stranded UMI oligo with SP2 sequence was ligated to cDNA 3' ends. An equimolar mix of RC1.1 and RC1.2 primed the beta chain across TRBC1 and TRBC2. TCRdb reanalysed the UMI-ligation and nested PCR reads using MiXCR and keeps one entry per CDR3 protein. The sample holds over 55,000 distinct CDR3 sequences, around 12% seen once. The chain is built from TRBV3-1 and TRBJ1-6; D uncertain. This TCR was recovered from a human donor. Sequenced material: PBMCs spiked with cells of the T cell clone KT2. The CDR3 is CASSQTRWGSPLHF. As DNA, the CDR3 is TGTGCCAGCAGCCAGACCAGGTGGGGTTCACCCCTCCACTTT.